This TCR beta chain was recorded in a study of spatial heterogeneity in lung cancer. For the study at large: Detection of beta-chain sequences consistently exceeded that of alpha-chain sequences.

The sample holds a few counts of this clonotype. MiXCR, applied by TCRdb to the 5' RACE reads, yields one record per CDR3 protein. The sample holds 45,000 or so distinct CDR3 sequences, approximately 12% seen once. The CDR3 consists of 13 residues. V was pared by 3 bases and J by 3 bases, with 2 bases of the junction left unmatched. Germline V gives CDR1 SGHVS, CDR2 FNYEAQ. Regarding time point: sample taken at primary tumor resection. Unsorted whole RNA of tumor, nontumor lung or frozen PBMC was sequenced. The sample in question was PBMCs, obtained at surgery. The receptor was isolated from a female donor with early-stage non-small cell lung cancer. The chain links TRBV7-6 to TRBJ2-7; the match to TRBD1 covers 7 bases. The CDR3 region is CASSFQGDYEQYF. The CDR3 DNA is TGTGCCAGCAGCTTTCAGGGGGACTACGAGCAGTACTTC.